Reported below is one T cell receptor (beta chain). The antigen remains undetermined. This record comes from a study of cytomegalovirus exposure and HLA in healthy donors. Study results and caveats: Analysis performed later showed TCR beta chains linked to HLA being more clonally expanded than equally common others. TCR beta V- and J-gene trimming, according to a later analysis, was linked to a missense DCLRE1C variant.

Primers for the PCR totalled 60 Vbeta and 13 Jbeta. Here immunoSEQ multiplex PCR was the method, and the copy in TCRdb shows in-frame clones only, minus some. Here the sample spans 120,000 or so clones, around 72% being singletons. The receptor's source is a woman aged 50 to 60 in good health and CMV-seropositive. Sequences were obtained from PBMCs.

The CDR3 region is CASSFLTSGTSSEQFF. The CDR3 nucleotides read TGCGCCAGCAGCTTTCTTACTAGCGGGACCAGCAGTGAGCAGTTCTTC. The J gene is TRBJ2-1, the V gene TRBV5-1; TRBD2 matches at 10 bases. This CDR3 is built from 16 residues. CDR1 is SGHRS, CDR2 YFSETQ, per germline. With V trimmed by 2 bases and J by 9 bases, 11 bases remained unmatched.